This T cell receptor (beta chain) was retrieved from a study of cytomegalovirus exposure and HLA in healthy donors. Researchers ran the PCR with 60 Vbeta and 13 Jbeta primers. The protocol was immunoSEQ multiplex PCR, while the TCRdb copy is restricted to in-frame clones and leaves out a portion. Altogether roughly 140,000 clones are present, 82% being singletons, with the ten largest covering 5.5% to 8.5%. The CDR3 sequence is 14 residues long. Per the germline V gene, CDR1 is WNHNN and CDR2 is SYGVQD (reference sequence). With 3 bases removed from V and 1 base from J, the gap between germline ends came to 9 bases.

Sequencing was done on a sample of PBMCs. The TCR comes from a woman aged 50 to 60 in good health and CMV-seropositive. The chain links TRBV10-1 to TRBJ1-1; the D is unclear. The chain's CDR3 is CASSDPGQNTEAFF. The DNA for the CDR3 is TGCGCCAGCAGTGACCCAGGCCAGAACACTGAAGCTTTCTTT.